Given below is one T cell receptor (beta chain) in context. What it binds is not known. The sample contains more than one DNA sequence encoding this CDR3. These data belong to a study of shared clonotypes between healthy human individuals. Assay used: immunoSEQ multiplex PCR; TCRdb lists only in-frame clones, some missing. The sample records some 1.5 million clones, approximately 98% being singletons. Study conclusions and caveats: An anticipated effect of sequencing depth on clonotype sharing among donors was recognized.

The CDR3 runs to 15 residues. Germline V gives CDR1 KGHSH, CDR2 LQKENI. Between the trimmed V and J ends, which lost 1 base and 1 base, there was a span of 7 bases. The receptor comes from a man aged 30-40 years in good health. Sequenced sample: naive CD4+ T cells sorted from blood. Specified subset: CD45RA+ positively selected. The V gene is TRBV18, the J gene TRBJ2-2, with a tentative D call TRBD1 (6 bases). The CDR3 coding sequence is TGTGCCAGCTCACCACTACAGGGGAACACCGGGGAGCTGTTTTTT. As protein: CASSPLQGNTGELFF.